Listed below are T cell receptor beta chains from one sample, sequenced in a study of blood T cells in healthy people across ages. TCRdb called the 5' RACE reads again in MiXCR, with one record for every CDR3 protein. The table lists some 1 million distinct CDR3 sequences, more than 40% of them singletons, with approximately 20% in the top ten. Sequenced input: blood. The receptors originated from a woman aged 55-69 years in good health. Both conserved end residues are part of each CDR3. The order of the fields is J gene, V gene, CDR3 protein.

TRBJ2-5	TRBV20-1	CSAREETQYF
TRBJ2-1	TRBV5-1	CASSLTGADEQFF
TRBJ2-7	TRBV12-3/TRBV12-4	CASRGAPPSYEQYF
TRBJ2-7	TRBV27	CASSHGQGTYEQYF
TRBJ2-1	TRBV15	CATSRGGGTSGKNEQFF
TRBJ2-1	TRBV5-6	CASRGTSVNEQFF
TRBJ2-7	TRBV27	CASSSQGGWYEQYF
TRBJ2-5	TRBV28	CASSPRARDTGEQYF
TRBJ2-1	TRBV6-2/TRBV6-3	CASSLSGPSSKEQFF
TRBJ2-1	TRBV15	CATSTEKGTSGRWSNEQFF
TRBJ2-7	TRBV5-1	CASSLTGNPLYEQYF
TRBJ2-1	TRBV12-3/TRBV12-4	CASSQSGAAGGDKGQFF
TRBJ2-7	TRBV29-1	CSVLQGHVSEQYF
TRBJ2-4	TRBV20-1	CSARELSKNIQYF
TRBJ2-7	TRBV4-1	CASSQVVGLAGGRTYEQYF
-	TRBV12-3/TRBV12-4	CASSLRRGPINEQYF
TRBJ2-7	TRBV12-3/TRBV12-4	CASSLGQVDEQYF
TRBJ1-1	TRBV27	CASSWQGGNTEAFF
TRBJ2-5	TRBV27	CASSPSPTSGETQYF
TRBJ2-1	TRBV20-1	CSARDYGSTSSSPNEQFF
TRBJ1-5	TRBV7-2	CASSSSSQPQHF
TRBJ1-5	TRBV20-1	CSASATGSRWPQHF
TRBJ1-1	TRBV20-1	CSARDLYRGWMNTEAFF
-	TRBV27	CASSLSRESSYNEQYF
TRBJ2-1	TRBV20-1	CSAHSVSSYNEQFF
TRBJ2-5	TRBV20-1	CSPQEQYF
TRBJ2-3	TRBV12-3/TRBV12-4	CASGGVPSTDTQYF
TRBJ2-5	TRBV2	CASTQRTGKETQYF
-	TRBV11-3	CASSSHGASGYEQYF
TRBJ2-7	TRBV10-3	CAISESGGPPYNEQYF
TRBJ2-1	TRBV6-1	CASSSGTSAYSYNEQFF
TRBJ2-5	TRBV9	CASTRLAGEETQYF
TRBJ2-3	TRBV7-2	CASSLDGPLDTQYF
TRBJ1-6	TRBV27	CASSLKRGLNSPLHF
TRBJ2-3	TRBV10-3	CAIRGTESADTQYF
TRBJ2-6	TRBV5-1	CASSSPGTSGESSGANVLTF
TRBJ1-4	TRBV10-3	CAIAVNLGEKLFF
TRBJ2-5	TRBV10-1	CASSALQGLGRTQYF
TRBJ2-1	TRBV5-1	CASSRGTNNNEQFF
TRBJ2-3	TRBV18	CASSPLLAATDTQYF
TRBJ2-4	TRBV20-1	CSATSNIQYF
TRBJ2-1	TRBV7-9	CASSSLAGGRNEQFF
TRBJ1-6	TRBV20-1	CSAVGRYNSPLHF
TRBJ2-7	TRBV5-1	CASSLSVGGRGSYEQYF